These 18 T cell receptor beta chains share one sample of origin, sequenced in a study of beta chain features in type 1 diabetes. Expressed TCRB transcripts were sequenced, since all the RNA that had been isolated was reverse transcribed. Data came from immunoSEQ multiplex PCR; TCRdb stores just in-frame clones and leaves some out. The profile shows 200,000 to 250,000 clones, 13% to 15% of them singletons. The source material was naive CD4+ T cells from blood. All receptors come from a woman in her 40s in good health.

In its sample, this clone was seen a few times. The chain has TRBV7-9 and TRBJ2-2; TRBD1 agrees at 7 bases. There are 15 residues in the CDR3. V trimming: 1 base; J trimming: 6 bases; junction bases outside the gene matches: 5. CDR1 and CDR2 from the germline V gene are SEHNR and FQNEAQ (reference sequence). CDR3 protein: CASSLGDRAPGELFF. The CDR3 DNA follows: TGTGCCAGCAGCTTAGGAGACAGGGCCCCCGGGGAGCTGTTTTTT.

The J gene is TRBJ1-2, the V gene TRBV2; 8 bases map to TRBD1. The CDR3 is 13 residues long. CDR1 is SNHLY and CDR2 is FYNNEI in the germline V gene. The V segment lost 4 bases and the J segment 6 bases; nucleotides outside the gene matches: 4. The CDR3 here is CASSADRGDGYTF. In DNA, the CDR3 is TGTGCCAGCAGTGCCGACAGGGGAGATGGCTACACCTTC.

This clone turned up a few times. Additional DNA sequences in this sample encode the identical CDR3. V usage is TRBV5-1 and J usage is TRBJ2-7; weak D call: TRBD1 (5 bases). V was clipped by 3 bases and J by 3 bases, with 7 bases between them. This CDR3 has 12 residues. Germline V gene sequence: CDR1 SGHRS, CDR2 YFSETQ. The CDR3 nucleotides read TGCGCCAGCAGCTCCGACAGCTACGAGCAGTACTTC. Protein sequence: CASSSDSYEQYF.

This chain connects TRBV5-4 to TRBJ2-5, with 9 bases that match TRBD2. V dropped 1 base and J dropped 5; count of bases not matched to a gene: 15. The CDR3 contains 18 residues. CDR1 is SGHNT, CDR2 YYREEE, per germline (reference sequence). The CDR3, as DNA: TGTGCCAGCAGCTTGATGGGCGGGTTTAGCGGGGGTTGGGAGACCCAGTACTTC. Encoded protein: CASSLMGGFSGGWETQYF.

This clone showed up just a few times. The rearrangement uses TRBV7-2 and TRBJ1-2, with D tentatively TRBD1 (6 bases). Germline CDR1 SGHTA, CDR2 FQGNSA. V lost 2 bases, J lost 5 bases, and 15 bases lay in between. The CDR3 runs to 15 residues. Here the CDR3 DNA reads TGTGCCAGCAGCTTACCATCCAGGGGAGGGTATGGCTACACCTTC. It translates to CASSLPSRGGYGYTF.

This clone was seen only a few times. V usage is TRBV25-1 and J usage is TRBJ2-5, with D possibly TRBD1 on 6 matching bases. Per germline, CDR1 MGHDK and CDR2 SYGVNS. V was cut by 4 bases and J by 4 bases, with 16 bases left in between. The CDR3 sequence is 15 residues long. In DNA, the CDR3 is TGTGCCAGCAGTGGGGCAGGGGTCTTAGGAGAGACCCAGTACTTC. Its translation is CASSGAGVLGETQYF.

The V call is TRBV4-1, the J call TRBJ2-3; 11 bases are shared with TRBD1. Germline V gene lookup returns CDR1 MGHRA and CDR2 YSYEKL. The CDR3 is made up of 17 amino acids. Trimming removed 1 base from V and 5 bases from J; junction bases left unmatched: 8. CDR3 nucleotide sequence: TGCGCCAGCAGCCAAGTGGCCGGACAGGGGGCGAAAGATACGCAGTATTTT. It yields the protein CASSQVAGQGAKDTQYF.

The rearrangement joins TRBV4-3 to TRBJ1-1; D is ambiguous. V was cut by 0 bases and J by 1 base, with 9 bases left in between. CDR3 size: 15 residues. From germline, CDR1 is LGHNA and CDR2 YSLEER. Here the CDR3 reads CASSQDEGWNTEAFF. The CDR3 DNA follows: TGCGCCAGCAGCCAAGATGAGGGTTGGAACACTGAAGCTTTCTTT.

The sample holds a few counts of this clone. The rearrangement links TRBV29-1 to TRBJ1-5, with D perhaps TRBD1 (6 bases). Germline V gene sequence: CDR1 SQVTM, CDR2 ANQGSEA. The CDR3 contains 14 residues. V dropped 1 base and J dropped 9 bases, with 16 bases sitting between them. CDR3 protein: CSVEGQGRGSPQHF. The DNA for the CDR3 is TGCAGCGTTGAAGGCCAGGGCAGGGGATCGCCCCAGCATTTT.

This clone was detected once. The chain joins TRBV21-1 to TRBJ1-5; TRBD1 is the table's D call, not checked against the DNA. TRBV21-1 is a recognized pseudogene. CDR3 length: 17 residues. CDR3 sequence (DNA): TGTGCCAGCAGCAAAAAGTCCACAGTCCCTCCCAATCAGCCCCAGCATTTT. This gives the protein CASSKKSTVPPNQPQHF.

The chain employs TRBV6-5 and TRBJ1-1; D not certain. Trimming took 9 bases from V and 5 from J, leaving 4 bases between them. CDR1 MNHEY and CDR2 SVGAGI come from the germline V gene. The CDR3 length is 9 residues. The CDR3 region has the DNA TGTGCCAGTACAACTGAAGCTTTCTTT. The encoded protein is CASTTEAFF.

V gene TRBV25-1 combines with J gene TRBJ2-7; possible D gene TRBD1, 6 bases. Trimming stripped 3 bases from V and 3 bases from J, with 18 bases between. CDR3 length equals 16 residues. Germline V lookup: CDR1 MGHDK, CDR2 SYGVNS. The CDR3 DNA follows: TGTGCCAGCAGTGACACAGGGCCTAGTCTACTCTACGAGCAGTACTTC. Translation: CASSDTGPSLLYEQYF.

The chain couples TRBV5-1 to TRBJ2-7, with D possibly TRBD2 on 6 matching bases. The germline V and J ends were trimmed by 2 bases and 4 bases, with 16 bases remaining between them. The CDR3 is 15 amino acids. CDR1 and CDR2 (germline): SGHRS, YFSETQ. As DNA, the CDR3 is TGCGCCAGCAGCTTCGCCCTGGGGGGAGGTTACGAGCAGTACTTC. Its translation is CASSFALGGGYEQYF.

This clone was seen more than once but under ten times. This chain connects TRBV6-5 to TRBJ2-7, with 10 bases that match TRBD2. This CDR3 has 16 residues. CDR1 MNHEY and CDR2 SVGAGI come from the germline V gene. J was trimmed by 3 bases and V by 0 bases; bases with no gene match: 5. CDR3 nucleotides: TGTGCCAGCAGTTACTCTGCTAGCGGGGGAAACTACGAGCAGTACTTC. It yields the protein CASSYSASGGNYEQYF.

The chain uses TRBV27 and TRBJ1-1; 7 nucleotides align to TRBD1. This CDR3 is built from 16 residues. The V segment lost 3 bases and the J segment 2 bases; nucleotides outside the gene matches: 9. From germline, CDR1 is MNHEY and CDR2 SMNVEV (reference sequence). The DNA for the CDR3 is TGTGCCAGCAGTTTGAGGTGGACAGGTGATAACACTGAAGCTTTCTTT. It codes for CASSLRWTGDNTEAFF.

This clone was recorded a few times. The rearrangement links TRBV5-1 to TRBJ2-7; weak D call: TRBD2 (6 bases). The CDR3 consists of 17 residues. Per germline, CDR1 SGHRS and CDR2 YFSETQ. Trimming pared 4 bases from V and 3 bases from J, leaving 23 bases between. CDR3 region: CASSPSPGTAVDYEQYF. For the CDR3, the DNA is TGCGCCAGCAGCCCTAGTCCCGGGACTGCGGTAGACTACGAGCAGTACTTC.

This clone was seen a handful of times. The rearrangement uses TRBV11-2 and TRBJ2-1, with unresolved D. The CDR3 sequence is 12 residues long. V lost 5 bases to trimming and J lost 8 bases, with 10 bases between them. CDR1 SGHAT and CDR2 FQNNGV come from the germline V gene. The chain's CDR3 is CASSLSRDEQFF. The CDR3 nucleotides are TGTGCCAGCAGCCTCTCCCGGGATGAGCAGTTCTTC.

The V and J genes are TRBV6-4 and TRBJ2-1, with 7 bases aligning to TRBD2. Germline V CDR1 and CDR2: MRHNA, SNTAGT. The CDR3 runs to 15 residues. V was clipped by 7 bases and J by 6 bases; unmatched bases: 12. The CDR3 loop reads CASKVVAGSGNEQFF. DNA for the CDR3: TGTGCCAGCAAAGTAGTAGCGGGTTCGGGCAATGAGCAGTTCTTC.